This T cell receptor beta chain was captured in a study of spatial heterogeneity in lung cancer. One entry per CDR3 protein results from TCRdb running MiXCR on the 5' RACE reads. The sample includes 20,000 to 25,000 distinct CDR3 sequences, under 8% seen only once; the top ten take over 11%. The V and J ends lost 6 bases and 9 bases, in that order; junction bases with no gene match: 11. This CDR3 region has 13 residues. Germline CDR1 reads DFQATT; CDR2 reads SNEGSKA (reference sequence). Time point meaning: sample taken at primary tumor resection. Researchers sequenced whole RNA taken from tumor, nontumor lung or frozen PBMC without sorting.

This chain connects TRBV20-1 to TRBJ1-5; 7 bases agree with TRBD1. The input for sequencing was PBMCs, taken at surgery. This TCR was recovered from a male donor with early-stage non-small cell lung cancer. CDR3 in amino acids: CSADIQGGGPQHF. The CDR3 DNA reads as TGCAGTGCCGACATCCAGGGGGGAGGGCCCCAGCATTTT.